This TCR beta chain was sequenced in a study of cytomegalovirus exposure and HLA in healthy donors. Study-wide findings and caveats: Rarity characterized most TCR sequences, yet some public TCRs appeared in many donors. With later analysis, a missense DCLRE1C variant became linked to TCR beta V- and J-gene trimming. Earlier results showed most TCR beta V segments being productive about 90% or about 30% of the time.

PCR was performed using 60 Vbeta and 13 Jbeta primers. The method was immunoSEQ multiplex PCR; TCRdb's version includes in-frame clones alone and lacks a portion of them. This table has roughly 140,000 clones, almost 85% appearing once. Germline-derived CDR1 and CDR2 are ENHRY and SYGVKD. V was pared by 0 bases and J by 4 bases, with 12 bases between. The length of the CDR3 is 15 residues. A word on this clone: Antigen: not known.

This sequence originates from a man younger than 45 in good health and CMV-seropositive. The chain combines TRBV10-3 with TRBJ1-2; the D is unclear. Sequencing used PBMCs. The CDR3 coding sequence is TGTGCCATCAGTGAGTCTAGAGCACAGTCCTATGGCTACACCTTC. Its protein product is CAISESRAQSYGYTF.